This TCR beta chain came from a study of blood T cell repertoires in COVID-19. As for the study in general: Spain, Italy and the United States supplied samples that represented acute and convalescent COVID-19.

The CDR3 covers 13 residues. CDR1 and CDR2 (germline): MNHNY, SVGAGI (reference sequence). Trimming shortened V by 6 bases and J by 1 base, and 9 bases separated the two germline ends. Per the original data handling: Reference gene primer amplification gave estimated nucleated cell counts. TCRdb's table, derived via immunoSEQ multiplex PCR, lists solely in-frame clones and lacks some. That table supplies the V and J calls and clone size; D and trimming were determined from the DNA. The sample has approximately 59,000 clones, approximately 78% seen once. The TCR was taken from an older man with acute or convalescent COVID-19. The material sequenced was peripheral blood. The chain carries TRBV6-6 and TRBJ1-1; no clear D. The CDR3 here is CASSLTRNTEAFF. DNA for the CDR3: TGTGCCAGCAGCCTCACACGGAACACTGAAGCTTTCTTT.